This is a list of T cell receptor beta chains from one sample in a study of molecular identifiers for immune sequencing clone quantification. Via MiXCR, TCRdb re-called the PCR reads, giving one row per CDR3 protein. The sample lists tens of thousands of distinct CDR3 sequences, just over 35% occurring once. Sequenced input: naive CD8+ T cells from blood, with Jurkat cell RNA spiked in. All receptors come from a human donor in good health. Some libraries in this study had Jurkat cell RNA spiked in. The CDR3 runs from the conserved cysteine through the conserved F or W. The D gene is left open where the match is weak. The size entry is marked missing in some rows and otherwise reads once, few, many or a size class.

J gene: TRBJ2-5; V gene: TRBV24-1; clone size: -; D gene: -; CDR3 protein: CATSERVRETQHF; CDR3 DNA: TGTGCCACCAGTGAGAGGGTTCGAGAGACCCAGCACTTC
J gene: TRBJ2-3; V gene: TRBV12-3/TRBV12-4; clone size: -; D gene: TRBD1; CDR3 protein: CASSATGGVDTQYF; CDR3 DNA: TGTGCCAGCAGTGCGACAGGGGGGGTAGATACGCAGTATTTT
J gene: TRBJ2-1; V gene: TRBV20-1; clone size: few; D gene: -; CDR3 protein: CSAITRGGGVYNEQFF; CDR3 DNA: TGCAGTGCTATAACGAGAGGGGGAGGAGTTTACAATGAGCAGTTCTTC
J gene: TRBJ2-3; V gene: TRBV11-2; clone size: -; D gene: -; CDR3 protein: CASSPKQYF; CDR3 DNA: TGTGCCAGCAGCCCAAAGCAGTATTTT
J gene: TRBJ2-5; V gene: TRBV6-5; clone size: many; D gene: -; CDR3 protein: CASSYLNSKETQYF; CDR3 DNA: TGTGCCAGCAGTTACTTGAACAGCAAAGAGACCCAGTACTTC
J gene: TRBJ2-5; V gene: TRBV4-3; clone size: -; D gene: -; CDR3 protein: CASSHSGVGRPETQYF; CDR3 DNA: TGCGCCAGCAGCCATTCGGGGGTGGGGAGACCGGAGACCCAGTACTTC
J gene: TRBJ1-1; V gene: TRBV4-3; clone size: -; D gene: -; CDR3 protein: CASRQDMNTEAYF; CDR3 DNA: TGCGCCAGCCGCCAGGACATGAACACTGAAGCTTACTTT
J gene: TRBJ2-1; V gene: TRBV20-1; clone size: -; D gene: -; CDR3 protein: CSARDVYAGYDEQFF; CDR3 DNA: TGCAGTGCTAGAGATGTGTATGCGGGGTACGATGAGCAGTTCTTC
J gene: TRBJ2-7; V gene: TRBV7-6; clone size: -; D gene: TRBD1; CDR3 protein: CASSHRGHEQYF; CDR3 DNA: TGTGCCAGCAGCCACAGGGGCCACGAGCAGTACTTC
J gene: TRBJ2-7; V gene: TRBV5-3; clone size: -; D gene: -; CDR3 protein: CASSLPLYEQYF; CDR3 DNA: TGTGCCAGCAGCCTACCACTCTACGAGCAGTACTTC
J gene: TRBJ1-5; V gene: TRBV19; clone size: few; D gene: -; CDR3 protein: CASSIDRDSGTRRGHNQPQHF; CDR3 DNA: TGTGCCAGTAGTATAGATCGGGACTCCGGGACAAGGCGGGGGCACAATCAGCCCCAGCATTTT
J gene: TRBJ1-5; V gene: TRBV5-6; clone size: few; D gene: TRBD1; CDR3 protein: CASSEGQGDQPQHF; CDR3 DNA: TGTGCCAGCAGCGAAGGACAGGGGGATCAGCCCCAGCATTTT
J gene: TRBJ2-7; V gene: TRBV20-1; clone size: -; D gene: -; CDR3 protein: CSASQSGLDEQYF; CDR3 DNA: TGCAGTGCTAGCCAAAGCGGGCTGGACGAGCAGTACTTC
J gene: TRBJ2-7; V gene: TRBV5-6; clone size: few; D gene: -; CDR3 protein: CASSLAERYEQYF; CDR3 DNA: TGTGCCAGCAGCTTGGCTGAGAGGTACGAGCAGTACTTC
J gene: TRBJ2-3; V gene: TRBV7-8; clone size: many; D gene: TRBD2; CDR3 protein: CASYSGRGTDTQYF; CDR3 DNA: TGTGCCAGCTATAGCGGGAGGGGGACAGATACGCAGTATTTT